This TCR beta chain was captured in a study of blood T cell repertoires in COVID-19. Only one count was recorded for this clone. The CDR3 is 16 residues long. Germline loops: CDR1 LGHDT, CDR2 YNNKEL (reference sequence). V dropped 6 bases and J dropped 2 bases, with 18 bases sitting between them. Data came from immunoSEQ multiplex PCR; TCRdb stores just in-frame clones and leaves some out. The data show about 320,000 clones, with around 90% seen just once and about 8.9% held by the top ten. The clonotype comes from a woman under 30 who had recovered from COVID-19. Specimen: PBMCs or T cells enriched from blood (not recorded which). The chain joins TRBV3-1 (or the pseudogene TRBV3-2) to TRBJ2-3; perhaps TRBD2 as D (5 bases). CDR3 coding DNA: TGTGCCAGCAGTCGAACCCTTGAGGGATTCACAGATACGCAGTATTTT. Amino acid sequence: CASSRTLEGFTDTQYF.